Below, one T cell receptor beta chain is given with its context. Its antigen is undetermined. No conserved phenylalanine or tryptophan ends this CDR3, so it is likely a read error. These data belong to a study of blood T cells in healthy people across ages. Germline lookup yields CDR1 MDHEN and CDR2 SYDVKM. The CDR3 has 15 residues. V was cut by 4 bases and J by 4 bases, with 15 bases left in between. Study results and limitations: Per million T cells, TCR beta diversity dropped about linearly as age rose. What prevented conclusive comparison of naive and antigen-experienced cells was that PBMCs were unsorted. Relative to aged donors, long-lived donors carried more naive CD4+ cells and displayed higher diversity.

PCR was performed a second time for roughly 6 to 12 cycles using a sample-barcoded 5' primer and a J-beta primer mix. TCRdb passed the 5' RACE reads through MiXCR, listing each CDR3 protein once. The sample lists approximately 800,000 distinct CDR3 sequences; approximately 25% were seen once. In addition, the sample was reused for a study of T cells of mothers and their children. This second report adds: Detection yielded no persistent microchimeric T cell clones.

This TCR was sampled from a boy between 10 and 17 years old in good health. The J gene is TRBJ2-3, the V gene TRBV28, with D tentatively TRBD1 (5 bases). Material: blood. The CDR3 DNA is TGTGCCAGCAGTTCTTTCCTAGGGGCCCCAGATACGCAGTATCTT. Its translation: CASSSFLGAPDTQYL.